The 12 T cell receptor beta chains below all came from one sample that was sequenced in a study of cytomegalovirus exposure and HLA in healthy donors (dated by TCRdb to about 2017). The method was the immunoSEQ multiplex PCR assay. For the multiplex PCR, a mixture combining 60 forward primers for TCR Vbeta segments and 13 reverse primers for TCR Jbeta segments was used. The clones in this table, taken by TCRdb from immuneACCESS, are in-frame only. Not every clone is retained; where verified, under half of the shortfall comes from an unresolved V gene, and the cause of the rest is unknown. The sample table records approximately 160,000 clones; around 86% of these occur just once. Together, the top ten hold approximately 2% of the sample. The specimen was PBMCs. Receptor source: a human donor in good health.

This chain uses TRBV6-5 with TRBJ2-2, with a tentative D call TRBD1 (6 bases). Germline-derived CDR1 and CDR2 are MNHEY and SVGAGI. Between the trimmed V and J ends, which lost 5 bases and 8 bases, there was a span of 12 bases. The CDR3 runs 13 residues. Written as DNA, the CDR3 is TGTGCCAGCAGTAACAGGGAGCGGGGGGAGCTGTTTTTT. Encoded protein: CASSNRERGELFF.

V gene TRBV7-2 combines with J gene TRBJ1-1; 8 nucleotides line up with TRBD1. This CDR3 has 15 amino acids. CDR1 and CDR2 from the germline V gene are SGHTA and FQGNSA. V lost 5 bases and J lost 2; bases outside the gene matches: 7. The CDR3 nucleotides are TGTGCCAGCAGCCTGTGGACAGGGAGCAACACTGAAGCTTTCTTT. It is translated as CASSLWTGSNTEAFF. Supplemented by reference TRBV7-2 and TRBJ1-1, the full variable domain reads GAGVSQSPSNKVTEKGKDVELRCDPISGHTALYWYRQSLGQGLEFLIYFQGNSAPDKSGLPSDRFSAERTGGSVSTLTIQRTQQEDSAVYLCASSLWTGSNTEAFFGQGTRLTVV.

This clone was found once. This chain uses TRBV4-3 with TRBJ1-2; no clear D. Between the trimmed V and J ends, which lost 1 base and 4 bases, there was a span of 10 bases. Germline-derived CDR1 and CDR2 are LGHNA and YSLEER. The CDR3 sequence is 14 residues long. CDR3: CASSQGAPFYGYTF. The DNA of the CDR3 is TGCGCCAGCAGCCAAGGCGCACCCTTCTATGGCTACACCTTC.

The chain joins TRBV15 to TRBJ2-5, with a weak D call TRBD2 (6 bases). With 1 base removed from V and 2 bases from J, the gap between germline ends came to 11 bases. This CDR3 comprises 15 residues. Germline loops: CDR1 LNHNV, CDR2 YYDKDF (reference sequence). CDR3 in DNA: TGTGCCACCAGCAGAGTGGGGGGTTTACAAGAGACCCAGTACTTC. This gives the protein CATSRVGGLQETQYF.

The rearrangement links TRBV4-3 to TRBJ1-1; no definite D call. The V end lost 1 base, the J end lost 6 bases, and 12 bases lay between the germline ends. The CDR3 is 14 residues long. Germline-derived CDR1 and CDR2 are LGHNA and YSLEER. The CDR3 DNA sequence: TGCGCCAGCAGCCAAGGTGAGCCTAGCTCTGAAGCTTTCTTT. Translating gives CASSQGEPSSEAFF.

In DNA form, the CDR3 reads TGTGCCAGCAGTCCAGCCAGGACAGGGAGTGAAAAACTGTTTTTT. Amino acids: CASSPARTGSEKLFF. This chain links TRBV25-1 with TRBJ1-4; 8 bases line up with TRBD1. The CDR3 is 15 residues long. The V and J ends lost 5 bases and 7 bases, in that order; junction bases with no gene match: 9. Germline V gene sequence: CDR1 MGHDK, CDR2 SYGVNS.

The J gene is TRBJ2-1, the V gene TRBV5-1; 11 bases are a match to TRBD2. After removal of 3 bases from V and 4 bases from J, the junction contained 6 bases not matched to a gene. Germline CDR1 reads SGHRS; CDR2 reads YFSETQ. The CDR3 contains 16 residues. The CDR3, as DNA: TGCGCCAGCAGCTCCTGGACTAGCGGGTGGTACAATGAGCAGTTCTTC. It encodes CASSSWTSGWYNEQFF.

The gene calls are TRBV5-1 and TRBJ2-7, with 9 bases aligning to TRBD1. V shed 0 bases and J 4 bases; nucleotides not matched to a gene: 5. This CDR3 region has 15 residues. Germline assignment: CDR1 SGHRS and CDR2 YFSETQ. The CDR3 bases are TGCGCCAGCAGCTTGGGACAGGGGGATCTATACGAGCAGTACTTC. This codes for CASSLGQGDLYEQYF.

The chain couples TRBV5-8 to TRBJ2-7; TRBD1 is a possible D gene (6 bases). CDR3 length: 15 residues. CDR1 is SGHTS and CDR2 is YDEGEE in the germline V gene. V lost 0 bases and J lost 4, with 14 bases in between. CDR3 nucleotides: TGTGCCAGCAGCTTGGCCAGGGGTTACGGGTACGAGCAGTACTTC. Its protein product is CASSLARGYGYEQYF.

This clone was found once. The gene calls are TRBV13 and TRBJ2-2; D is possibly TRBD2 (6 bases). Germline V gene sequence: CDR1 PRHDT, CDR2 FYEKMQ (reference sequence). V dropped 4 bases and J dropped 1 base, with 16 bases sitting between them. The CDR3 consists of 17 residues. The chain's CDR3 is CASSSLTGTVNTGELFF. DNA for the CDR3: TGTGCCAGCAGCTCCCTAACCGGGACTGTGAACACCGGGGAGCTGTTTTTT.

V is TRBV7-9 and J is TRBJ1-1; 7 nucleotides align to TRBD1. V lost 5 bases to trimming and J lost 11 bases; unmatched junction nucleotides: 8. The CDR3 is 12 amino acids. CDR1 is SEHNR and CDR2 is FQNEAQ in the germline V gene (reference sequence). The CDR3 reads CASSLQGSRAFF. The CDR3 bases are TGTGCCAGCAGCCTACAGGGGTCTCGGGCTTTCTTT.

As to this clone: Additional DNA sequences in this sample encode the identical CDR3. The rearrangement joins TRBV5-1 to TRBJ1-2; D gene ambiguous. Germline-derived CDR1 and CDR2 are SGHRS and YFSETQ. CDR3 length: 13 amino acids. The V and J ends lost 0 bases and 5 bases respectively, with 8 bases between them. CDR3 in DNA: TGCGCCAGCAGCTTGGAAGCCGTATATGGCTACACCTTC. Amino acids: CASSLEAVYGYTF.